The entry below gives a single T cell receptor beta chain sequence along with its context. Its specificity is unknown. This entry is derived from a study of CXCR3-negative and CXCR3-positive naive CD8 T cells. Germline-derived CDR1 and CDR2 are MNHNS and SASEGT. CDR3 length: 15 amino acids. The study, taken as a whole, reports: With CXCR3 expression partially decreased after cryopreservation, most assays relied on fresh PBMCs. Relative to memory CD8+ cells, whose diversity was much lower, both naive subsets had comparably high diversity.

Carrying UMI labels, the TRB cDNA libraries were prepared through 5' RACE. No DNA is given; TCRdb re-called the 5' RACE reads and lists each CDR3 protein once. This repertoire includes tens of thousands of distinct CDR3 sequences. V is TRBV6-1 and J is TRBJ2-3; TCRdb designates TRBD2, a call that cannot be tested without DNA. The sample was memory CD8+ T cells from blood. The source of this sequence is a human donor in good health. Some clones in this sample may be carry-over from other donors' samples. The CDR3 protein is CASRLTSGGPDTQYF.